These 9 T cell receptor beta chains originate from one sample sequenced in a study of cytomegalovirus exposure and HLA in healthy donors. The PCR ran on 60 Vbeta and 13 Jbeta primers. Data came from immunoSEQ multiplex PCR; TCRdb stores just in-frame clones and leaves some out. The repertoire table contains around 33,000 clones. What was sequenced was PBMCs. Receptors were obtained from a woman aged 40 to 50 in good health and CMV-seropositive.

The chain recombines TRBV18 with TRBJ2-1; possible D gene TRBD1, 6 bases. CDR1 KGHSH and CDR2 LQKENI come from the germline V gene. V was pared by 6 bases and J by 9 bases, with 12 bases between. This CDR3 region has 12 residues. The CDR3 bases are TGTGCCAGCTCCGGTGGGGGCCGTGAGCAGTTCTTC. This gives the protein CASSGGGREQFF.

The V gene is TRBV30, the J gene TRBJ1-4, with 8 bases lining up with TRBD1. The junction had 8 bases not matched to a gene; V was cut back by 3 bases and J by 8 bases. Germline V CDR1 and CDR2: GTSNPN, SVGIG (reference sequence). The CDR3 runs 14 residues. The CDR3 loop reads CAWSPRGPGEKLFF. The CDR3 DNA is TGTGCCTGGAGCCCCAGGGGGCCGGGGGAAAAACTGTTTTTT.

The CDR3 DNA is TGCAGCGGGAACGGCGGTGCAGGGGAAAAACTGTTTTTT. Translating it yields CSGNGGAGEKLFF. This chain joins TRBV29-1 and TRBJ1-4; TRBD1 is a possible D gene (5 bases). V lost 7 bases and J lost 8, with 17 bases in between. The CDR3 has 13 residues. Per germline, CDR1 SQVTM and CDR2 ANQGSEA.

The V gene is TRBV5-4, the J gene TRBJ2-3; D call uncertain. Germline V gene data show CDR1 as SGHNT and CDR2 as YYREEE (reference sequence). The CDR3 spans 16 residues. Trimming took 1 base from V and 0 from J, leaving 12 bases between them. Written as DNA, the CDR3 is TGTGCCAGCAGCTTGTTTCTCATTACTAGCACAGATACGCAGTATTTT. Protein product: CASSLFLITSTDTQYF.

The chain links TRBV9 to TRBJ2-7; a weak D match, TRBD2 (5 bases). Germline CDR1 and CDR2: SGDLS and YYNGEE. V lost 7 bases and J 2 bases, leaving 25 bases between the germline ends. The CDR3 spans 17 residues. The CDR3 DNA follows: TGTGCCAGCTTCCCGGAGGTTCTGATTCTTCCACCCTACGAGCAGTACTTC. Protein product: CASFPEVLILPPYEQYF.

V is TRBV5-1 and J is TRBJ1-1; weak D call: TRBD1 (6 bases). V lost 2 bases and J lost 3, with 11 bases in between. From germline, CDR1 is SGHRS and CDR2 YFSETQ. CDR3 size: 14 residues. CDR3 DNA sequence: TGCGCCAGCAGCTTACAGGGCCGGGACACTGAAGCTTTCTTT. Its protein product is CASSLQGRDTEAFF.

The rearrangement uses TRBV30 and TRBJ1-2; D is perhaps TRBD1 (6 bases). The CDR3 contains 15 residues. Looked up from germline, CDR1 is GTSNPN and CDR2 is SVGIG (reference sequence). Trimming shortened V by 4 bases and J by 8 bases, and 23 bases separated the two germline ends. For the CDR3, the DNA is TGTGCCTGGAACCCGCAGGCCCGGGGGGCGACCGGCTACACCTTC. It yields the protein CAWNPQARGATGYTF. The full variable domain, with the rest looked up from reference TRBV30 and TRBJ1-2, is SQTIHQWPATLVQPVGSPLSLECTVEGTSNPNLYWYRQAAGRGLQLLFYSVGIGQISSEVPQNLSASRPQDRQFILSSKKLLLSDSGFYLCAWNPQARGATGYTFGSGTRLTVV.

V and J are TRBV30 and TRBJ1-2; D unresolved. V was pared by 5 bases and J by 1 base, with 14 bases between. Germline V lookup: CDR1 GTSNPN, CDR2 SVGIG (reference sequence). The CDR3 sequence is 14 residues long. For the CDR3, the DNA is TGTGCCTGGGGACGAAGTCGGGGTAACTATGGCTACACCTTC. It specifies CAWGRSRGNYGYTF. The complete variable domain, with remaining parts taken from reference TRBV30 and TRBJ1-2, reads SQTIHQWPATLVQPVGSPLSLECTVEGTSNPNLYWYRQAAGRGLQLLFYSVGIGQISSEVPQNLSASRPQDRQFILSSKKLLLSDSGFYLCAWGRSRGNYGYTFGSGTRLTVV.

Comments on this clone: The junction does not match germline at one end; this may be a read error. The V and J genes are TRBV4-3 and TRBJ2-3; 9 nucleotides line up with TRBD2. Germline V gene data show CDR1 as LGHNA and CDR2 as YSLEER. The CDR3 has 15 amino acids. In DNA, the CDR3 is TGCGCCAGCAGCCGTAATAGCGGGAGCACAGATAAGCAGTATTTT. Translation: CASSRNSGSTDKQYF.